This T cell receptor beta chain originates from a study of blood T cell repertoires in COVID-19. This clone appeared once. Source study methods: Estimation of nucleated cell counts was performed using reference gene primer amplification. Some clones are missing from TCRdb's copy, which holds only in-frame ones; the method was immunoSEQ multiplex PCR. That table supplies the V and J calls and clone size; D and trimming were determined from the DNA. The sample records about 83,000 clones, roughly 87% being singletons. Per germline, CDR1 LNHDA and CDR2 SQIVND (reference sequence). Trimming took 5 bases from V and 5 from J, leaving 19 bases between them. The CDR3 has 16 residues.

The sequence came from a woman aged 50 to 60 with active or convalescent COVID-19. This rearrangement joins TRBV19 to TRBJ2-1; possible D gene TRBD2, 5 bases. Specimen: peripheral blood. The CDR3 DNA reads TGTGCCAGTAGTCTCGGCCCGGGGTCCGGGGACAATGAGCAGTTCTTC. Translated, it gives CASSLGPGSGDNEQFF. The complete variable domain, with remaining parts taken from reference TRBV19 and TRBJ2-1, reads DGGITQSPKYLFRKEGQNVTLSCEQNLNHDAMYWYRQDPGQGLRLIYYSQIVNDFQKGDIAEGYSVSREKKESFPLTVTSAQKNPTAFYLCASSLGPGSGDNEQFFGPGTRLTVL.